These 14 T cell receptor beta chains were all obtained from the same sample, sequenced in a study of cytomegalovirus exposure and HLA in healthy donors. The primer mix had 60 Vbeta and 13 Jbeta primers. Generated by immunoSEQ multiplex PCR, the TCRdb table keeps only in-frame clones and is missing some. Among hundreds of thousands of clones listed, approximately 68% were seen once. Sequenced sample: PBMCs. Every receptor here comes from a woman younger than 45 in good health and CMV-seronegative.

The V and J genes are TRBV30 and TRBJ1-1; D gene ambiguous. Trimming cost V 3 bases and J 2 bases, with 7 bases left between them. Germline loops: CDR1 GTSNPN, CDR2 SVGIG (reference sequence). This CDR3 is built from 12 residues. The CDR3 region is CAWSAGNTEAFF. In DNA, the CDR3 is TGTGCCTGGAGCGCGGGTAACACTGAAGCTTTCTTT.

The chain couples TRBV21-1 to TRBJ2-7; the table's D gene call, TRBD1, was not cross checked with the DNA. TRBV21-1 is classified as a pseudogene. The CDR3 runs 16 residues. CDR3 in DNA: TGTGCCAGCAGCAAAAGGACAAGTATTTCGGTCTACGAGCAGTACTTC. Protein product: CASSKRTSISVYEQYF.

In its sample, this clone was seen once. The V and J genes are TRBV5-6 and TRBJ2-5; D is undetermined. Germline V gives CDR1 SGHDT, CDR2 YYEEEE. The length of the CDR3 is 13 residues. Trimming cost V 4 bases and J 2 bases, with 9 bases left between them. This CDR3 is CASSPRQQETQYF. CDR3 sequence (DNA): TGTGCCAGCAGCCCCCGCCAGCAAGAGACCCAGTACTTC. Filled out from reference TRBV5-6 and TRBJ2-5, the complete variable domain reads DAGVTQSPTHLIKTRGQQVTLRCSPKSGHDTVSWYQQALGQGPQFIFQYYEEEERQRGNFPDRFSGHQFPNYSSELNVNALLLGDSALYLCASSPRQQETQYFGPGTRLLVL.

This clone counts as medium-sized. The rearrangement links TRBV7-9 to TRBJ1-1, with D uncertain. The CDR3 loop spans 13 amino acids. Germline V gene data show CDR1 as SEHNR and CDR2 as FQNEAQ (reference sequence). Deletions cut 2 bases from V and 0 bases from J, with 4 bases between. The CDR3 DNA sequence: TGTGCCAGCAGCTTAACGGTGAACACTGAAGCTTTCTTT. This gives the protein CASSLTVNTEAFF. The full variable domain, with the rest looked up from reference TRBV7-9 and TRBJ1-1, is DTGVSQNPRHKITKRGQNVTFRCDPISEHNRLYWYRQTLGQGPEFLTYFQNEAQLEKSRLLSDRFSAERPKGSFSTLEIQRTEQGDSAMYLCASSLTVNTEAFFGQGTRLTVV.

This chain links TRBV9 with TRBJ2-7; D remains ambiguous. The CDR3 is 13 amino acids. The V end lost 0 bases, the J end lost 6 bases, and 10 bases lay between the germline ends. Germline V CDR1 and CDR2: SGDLS, YYNGEE. CDR3 DNA: TGTGCCAGCAGCGTAGGATTAGCTTCCGAGCAGTACTTC. It specifies CASSVGLASEQYF.

The CDR3 region is CASRAGGPGETQYF. CDR3 nucleotide sequence: TGCGCCAGCAGAGCGGGAGGGCCGGGGGAGACCCAGTACTTC. The chain carries TRBV5-1 and TRBJ2-5; TRBD2 matches 10 bases. Looked up from germline, CDR1 is SGHRS and CDR2 is YFSETQ. This CDR3 region has 14 residues. Trimming took 5 bases from V and 5 from J; bases not matched to a gene: 6.

The chain joins TRBV5-6 to TRBJ1-4; D is unclear. The CDR3 spans 12 residues. Trimming removed 5 bases from V and 12 bases from J, with 14 bases in between. The germline gives CDR1 SGHDT, CDR2 YYEEEE. The CDR3 region is CASRQNRGQLFF. Written as DNA, the CDR3 is TGTGCCAGCAGACAAAACCGGGGTCAACTGTTTTTT.

The chain employs TRBV9 and TRBJ2-1; 8 bases match TRBD2. The CDR3 covers 16 residues. Unmatched junction bases numbered 6, after V lost 3 bases and J lost 1 base. Germline CDR1 and CDR2: SGDLS and YYNGEE. The CDR3 nucleotides are TGTGCCAGCAGCGAAGGGGGACTAGTGTCCTACAATGAGCAGTTCTTC. Its protein is CASSEGGLVSYNEQFF.

This clone came up a few times. The chain recombines TRBV5-8 with TRBJ2-7; D is ambiguous. In germline, CDR1 is SGHTS, CDR2 YDEGEE. The CDR3 is made up of 11 amino acids. V was pared by 6 bases and J by 10 bases, with 14 bases between. The DNA for the CDR3 is TGTGCCAGCAAGTATATTAGGAGTCAGTACTTC. Amino acid sequence: CASKYIRSQYF. The variable domain in full, completed from reference TRBV5-8 and TRBJ2-7, reads EAGVTQSPTHLIKTRGQQATLRCSPISGHTSVYWYQQALGLGLQFLLWYDEGEERNRGNFPPRFSGRQFPNYSSELNVNALELEDSALYLCASKYIRSQYFGPGTRLTVT.

V is TRBV7-9 and J is TRBJ1-4; D might be TRBD1 (5 bases). Germline CDR1 is SEHNR and CDR2 is FQNEAQ (reference sequence). The V end was cut by 4 bases, the J end by 5 bases, with 20 bases between. This CDR3 is 17 amino acids long. The chain's CDR3 is CASSSSLAGVGNEKLFF. Written as DNA, the CDR3 is TGTGCCAGCAGCTCGAGCCTTGCGGGGGTGGGAAATGAAAAACTGTTTTTT.

V is TRBV7-2 and J is TRBJ1-2, with a possible D match to TRBD1 (5 bases). Between the trimmed V and J ends, which lost 1 base and 3 bases, there was a span of 9 bases. The germline CDR1 and CDR2 sequences are SGHTA and FQGNSA. CDR3 length: 14 residues. CDR3 in DNA: TGTGCCAGCAGCTTAGACAGGACCTACTATGGCTACACCTTC. It encodes CASSLDRTYYGYTF.

The rearrangement uses TRBV6-7 and TRBJ2-5; TRBD2 aligns across 14 bases. TRBV6-7 falls under the ORF class, with uncertain function. The CDR3 is 17 residues long. The V and J ends lost 0 bases and 3 bases, in that order; junction bases with no gene match: 3. CDR3 in DNA: TGTGCCAGCAGTTACTCTTCGACTAGCGGGGGGGAAGAGACCCAGTACTTC. This translates into CASSYSSTSGGEETQYF.

The CDR3 spells CAWTRRPPREAFF. As DNA, the CDR3 is TGTGCCTGGACTAGACGGCCACCCCGCGAAGCTTTCTTT. The chain has TRBV30 and TRBJ1-1, with D uncertain. Trimming left V 4 bases short and J 8 bases short, with 17 bases between. The CDR3 contains 13 residues. From germline, CDR1 is GTSNPN and CDR2 SVGIG (reference sequence).

The chain couples TRBV6-5 to TRBJ1-1; a possible D gene is TRBD1 (6 bases). The CDR3 sequence is 15 residues long. Germline V lookup: CDR1 MNHEY, CDR2 SVGAGI. V was clipped by 0 bases and J by 8 bases, with 16 bases between them. For the CDR3, the DNA is TGTGCCAGCAGTTACTCACAGGGAAGTAGGTCAGAAGCTTTCTTT. It translates to CASSYSQGSRSEAFF.